This T cell receptor beta chain comes out of a study of blood T cell repertoires in COVID-19. Study-level information: Sample material is recorded as cDNA or gDNA derived from T cells, B-cell-depleted T cells, or PBMCs.

Germline CDR1 MNHEY, CDR2 SVGAGI. V gave up 2 bases and J gave up 5 bases, with 16 bases separating them. CDR3 length: 15 residues. Patients from Seattle were sampled longitudinally, starting during active infection. Authors' data handling: Quantification of nucleated cells was approximated via reference gene primer amplification. This table comes from immunoSEQ multiplex PCR, and its TCRdb copy is limited to in-frame clones, with some not included. The DNA was the basis for D and trimming; V, J and clone size are from that table. The sample lists some 240,000 clones, 75% to 90% occurring once. The sequenced sample was peripheral blood. The clonotype originates from an older woman with COVID-19, enrolled during active disease. The V and J genes are TRBV6-5 and TRBJ2-7; TRBD1 is a possible D gene (5 bases). The CDR3 loop is CASSYVGQGSHEQYF. CDR3 nucleotide sequence: TGTGCCAGCAGTTACGTGGGGCAGGGCAGCCACGAGCAGTACTTC.